Presented here are 23 T cell receptor beta chains from one specimen sequenced in a study of OX40 agonist ivuxolimab in advanced cancers. The method was immunoSEQ multiplex PCR; TCRdb's version includes in-frame clones alone and lacks a portion of them. This sample has fewer than 45,000 clones, with just under 75% found just once. Specimen: CD4+ or CD8+ T cells sorted from blood, collected in a trial of the OX40 agonist ivuxolimab. These receptor sequences come from an adult with an advanced solid tumor such as melanoma, head and neck, liver or kidney cancer.

This clone was observed a handful of times. The same CDR3 is also encoded by other DNA sequences in this sample. The chain uses TRBV4-1 and TRBJ1-1; D uncertain. The germline CDR1 and CDR2 sequences are MGHRA and YSYEKL. The CDR3 spans 13 residues. V was trimmed by 2 bases and J by 2 bases, leaving 6 bases between them. The CDR3 region has the DNA TGCGCCAGCAGCCAATCCCCCAACACTGAAGCTTTCTTT. Translation gives CASSQSPNTEAFF.

The chain carries TRBV9 and TRBJ1-4; 10 bases are a match to TRBD1. This CDR3 is 14 amino acids long. The germline V gene has CDR1 SGDLS and CDR2 YYNGEE. V was pared by 2 bases and J by 8 bases, with 3 bases of the junction left unmatched. The CDR3 protein is CASSVGTGDEKLFF. CDR3 nucleotide sequence: TGTGCCAGCAGCGTCGGGACAGGGGACGAAAAACTGTTTTTT.

V and J are TRBV2 and TRBJ1-3; the D is unclear. This CDR3 has 14 residues. Trimming removed 4 bases from V and 5 bases from J, with 12 bases in between. In germline, CDR1 is SNHLY, CDR2 FYNNEI. The CDR3 DNA is TGTGCCAGCAGTGGCGGAGGCATTCGAAACACCATATATTTT. It yields the protein CASSGGGIRNTIYF.

V is TRBV6-1 and J is TRBJ2-1; 12 bases fit TRBD1. The CDR3 extends over 16 amino acids. The ends lost 2 bases at V and 9 bases at J; junction bases unmatched: 8. The germline V gene encodes CDR1 MNHNS and CDR2 SASEGT. CDR3 loop: CASSELGQGARSEQFF. CDR3 DNA: TGTGCCAGCAGTGAACTGGGACAGGGGGCAAGGAGTGAGCAGTTCTTC.

This clone appeared a few times. The gene calls are TRBV7-3 and TRBJ2-5, with no clear D. The CDR3 totals 13 residues. Trimming left V 5 bases short and J 5 bases short, with 12 bases between. Germline V CDR1 and CDR2: SGHTA, FQGTGA. CDR3 nucleotide sequence: TGTGCCAGCAGCGGTGGTGAGAGGGAGACCCAGTACTTC. It yields the protein CASSGGERETQYF.

For the CDR3, the DNA is TGCGCCAGCAGCCAAGGCAGGGGGAGTCCTGGAAACACCATATATTTT. The encoded protein is CASSQGRGSPGNTIYF. This sequence joins TRBV4-1 and TRBJ1-3; 7 bases align to TRBD1. The CDR3 is 16 amino acids. Losses at the gene ends were 1 base for V and 2 bases for J; bases not matched to a gene: 5. Germline loops: CDR1 MGHRA, CDR2 YSYEKL.

This chain uses TRBV9 with TRBJ1-4, with D possibly matching TRBD1 (5 bases). Trimming stripped 0 bases from V and 3 bases from J, with 21 bases between. Germline V gene sequence: CDR1 SGDLS, CDR2 YYNGEE. The CDR3 covers 19 residues. The CDR3 DNA sequence: TGTGCCAGCAGCGTAGTTCCCCTTGGGGGGGGTATAGCTAATGAAAAACTGTTTTTT. Protein sequence: CASSVVPLGGGIANEKLFF.

This clone has only a few counts. This chain uses TRBV7-1 with TRBJ1-3; D remains unclear. TRBV7-1 carries the ORF label, with uncertain function. This CDR3 spans 15 amino acids. V dropped 4 bases and J dropped 0 bases, with 10 bases sitting between them. The CDR3 nucleotides read TGTGCCAGCAGCTTAACCACTTACTCTGGAAACACCATATATTTT. Amino acids: CASSLTTYSGNTIYF.

The chain's CDR3 is CASSLGQPETQYF. CDR3 nucleotide sequence: TGCGCCAGCAGCTTGGGGCAGCCGGAGACCCAGTACTTC. The J gene is TRBJ2-5, the V gene TRBV5-1; no reliable D call. The CDR3 length is 13 residues. Deletions cut 0 bases from V and 5 bases from J, with 8 bases between. The germline V gene encodes CDR1 SGHRS and CDR2 YFSETQ.

The chain links TRBV30 to TRBJ2-4; tentatively, D is TRBD1 (5 bases). This CDR3 is 12 amino acids long. V dropped 5 bases and J dropped 6 bases, with 11 bases sitting between them. CDR1 and CDR2 (germline): GTSNPN, SVGIG (reference sequence). In DNA, the CDR3 is TGTGCCTGGGGCCCTGGGGCAAACATTCAGTACTTC. It specifies CAWGPGANIQYF.

The rearrangement links TRBV19 to TRBJ1-6, with 7 bases aligning to TRBD1. The CDR3 extends over 14 amino acids. The V and J ends lost 10 bases and 5 bases, in that order; junction bases with no gene match: 8. CDR1 LNHDA and CDR2 SQIVND come from the germline V gene (reference sequence). DNA of the CDR3: TGTGCCACTCAGAACAGGGGACATAATTCACCCCTCCACTTT. Translating gives CATQNRGHNSPLHF.

The V call is TRBV18, the J call TRBJ1-2, with D hard to call. Trimming took 2 bases from V and 1 from J, leaving 8 bases between them. The CDR3 is made up of 14 amino acids. The germline V gene has CDR1 KGHSH and CDR2 LQKENI. CDR3 amino acids: CASSPEAFNYGYTF. In nucleotides, the CDR3 is TGTGCCAGCTCACCAGAGGCCTTTAACTATGGCTACACCTTC.

The chain recombines TRBV7-9 with TRBJ2-3; D is uncertain. Trimming took 6 bases from V and 0 from J, leaving 13 bases between them. Germline V gene data show CDR1 as SEHNR and CDR2 as FQNEAQ (reference sequence). The CDR3 length is 15 residues. The CDR3 nucleotides read TGTGCCAGCAGATCTTACCAGACTAGCACAGATACGCAGTATTTT. It is translated as CASRSYQTSTDTQYF.

This rearrangement joins TRBV19 to TRBJ1-2; D is unclear. CDR3 length: 14 residues. The V gene lost 6 bases and the J gene lost 3 bases, with 14 bases spanning the gap. Germline V gives CDR1 LNHDA, CDR2 SQIVND (reference sequence). The CDR3 protein is CASRYAGRDYGYTF. The DNA of the CDR3 is TGTGCCAGTAGGTACGCCGGACGGGACTATGGCTACACCTTC.

The rearrangement uses TRBV19 and TRBJ2-1; 9 nucleotides align to TRBD1. The ends lost 3 bases at V and 7 bases at J; junction bases unmatched: 7. This CDR3 contains 15 residues. CDR1 is LNHDA, CDR2 SQIVND, per germline (reference sequence). The CDR3 region has the DNA TGTGCCAGTAGTATGGGGGGACAGGGTAAAAATGAGCAGTTCTTC. This translates into CASSMGGQGKNEQFF. Supplemented by reference TRBV19 and TRBJ2-1, the full variable domain reads DGGITQSPKYLFRKEGQNVTLSCEQNLNHDAMYWYRQDPGQGLRLIYYSQIVNDFQKGDIAEGYSVSREKKESFPLTVTSAQKNPTAFYLCASSMGGQGKNEQFFGPGTRLTVL.

This clone turned up a few times. The chain is built from TRBV10-3 and TRBJ1-1; the D is unclear. V lost 10 bases and J 6 bases, leaving 12 bases between the germline ends. CDR1 and CDR2 from the germline V gene are ENHRY and SYGVKD. This CDR3 has 11 residues. CDR3 sequence reads: CATLGEPEAFF. In DNA, the CDR3 is TGTGCCACCCTAGGTGAACCTGAAGCTTTCTTT.

This clone is judged medium-sized. The V call is TRBV7-3, the J call TRBJ1-2, with D uncertain. This CDR3 comprises 13 residues. With 2 bases removed from V and 4 bases from J, the gap between germline ends came to 8 bases. The germline CDR1 and CDR2 sequences are SGHTA and FQGTGA. CDR3 protein: CASSLDLGYGYTF. CDR3 nucleotide sequence: TGTGCCAGCAGCTTAGATCTCGGCTATGGCTACACCTTC.

As DNA, the CDR3 is TGTGCCAGCAGCTTAGTTGGGGGGGCGCACTATGGCTACACCTTC. Translated: CASSLVGGAHYGYTF. The rearrangement joins TRBV7-2 to TRBJ1-2; D may be TRBD1 (6 bases). Looked up from germline, CDR1 is SGHTA and CDR2 is FQGNSA. V was shortened by 1 base and J by 3 bases, with 12 bases between the two germline ends. CDR3 length: 15 residues. Full variable domain (remainder filled in from reference TRBV7-2 and TRBJ1-2): GAGVSQSPSNKVTEKGKDVELRCDPISGHTALYWYRQSLGQGLEFLIYFQGNSAPDKSGLPSDRFSAERTGGSVSTLTIQRTQQEDSAVYLCASSLVGGAHYGYTFGSGTRLTVV.

The chain combines TRBV5-1 with TRBJ2-3; D uncertain. Per the germline V gene, CDR1 is SGHRS and CDR2 is YFSETQ. This CDR3 is 12 amino acids long. The V end lost 2 bases, the J end lost 7 bases, and 8 bases lay between the germline ends. The CDR3 nucleotides read TGCGCCAGCAGCTTTGGGGAACATACGCAGTATTTT. Translated, it gives CASSFGEHTQYF.

The chain combines TRBV5-1 with TRBJ2-5; TRBD2 might be the D (6 bases). Between the trimmed V and J ends, which lost 0 bases and 1 base, there was a span of 10 bases. Germline lookup yields CDR1 SGHRS and CDR2 YFSETQ. The CDR3 contains 15 residues. CDR3 region: CASSLGAGPQETQYF. DNA for the CDR3: TGCGCCAGCAGCTTGGGCGCGGGGCCCCAAGAGACCCAGTACTTC.

This clone was detected only a few times. V usage is TRBV7-6 and J usage is TRBJ1-6, with a possible D match to TRBD1 (6 bases). The CDR3 runs to 14 residues. V lost 5 bases to trimming and J lost 9 bases, with 14 bases between them. Germline CDR1 is SGHVS and CDR2 is FNYEAQ. This CDR3 is CASSPTGPTSPLHF. CDR3 nucleotides: TGTGCCAGCAGCCCGACAGGCCCCACTTCACCCCTCCACTTT. The full variable domain, its missing parts supplied by reference TRBV7-6 and TRBJ1-6, is GAGVSQSPRYKVTKRGQDVALRCDPISGHVSLYWYRQALGQGPEFLTYFNYEAQQDKSGLPNDRFSAERPEGSISTLTIQRTEQRDSAMYRCASSPTGPTSPLHFGNGTRLTVT.

The V gene is TRBV15, the J gene TRBJ1-2, with D unresolved. Looked up from germline, CDR1 is LNHNV and CDR2 is YYDKDF (reference sequence). Between the trimmed V and J ends, which lost 0 bases and 4 bases, there was a span of 6 bases. There are 13 residues in the CDR3. CDR3 protein: CATSRDIFYGYTF. CDR3 nucleotides: TGTGCCACCAGCAGAGATATCTTCTATGGCTACACCTTC.

Only a few counts were recorded for this clone. The V call is TRBV28, the J call TRBJ1-3; no reliable D call. The CDR3 length is 12 residues. Per the germline V gene, CDR1 is MDHEN and CDR2 is SYDVKM. Trimming pared 5 bases from V and 4 bases from J, leaving 6 bases between. CDR3 in amino acids: CASSPLGNTIYF. The CDR3, as DNA: TGTGCCAGCAGTCCCCTCGGAAACACCATATATTTT.